A selection of T cell receptor beta chains follows, all from one sample in a study of metastatic and nonmetastatic thyroid tumors. MiXCR re-clonotyped the PCR reads for TCRdb. The data show about 28,000 clones, roughly 4% seen once. The sequenced sample was blood. The receptors were gathered from a male donor with papillary thyroid cancer or a benign thyroid nodule (not recorded which). Some clones in this sample may be carry-over from other donors' samples. The CDR3 runs from the conserved cysteine through the conserved F or W. D genes are given only for firm matches. A clone size is listed for some rows: how often the clone was seen (once, few, many), or a class if it is expanded.

>-|TRBJ1-6|TRBV6-2/TRBV6-3|TRBD1
CASSYLDRNSPLHF
TGTGCCAGCAGTTACCTGGACAGGAACTCACCCCTCCACTTT
>-|TRBJ1-2|TRBV11-2|-
CASSSRCRQANYGYTF
TGTGCCAGCAGCTCCAGGTGCCGACAGGCTAACTATGGCTACACCTTC
>many|TRBJ2-1|TRBV9|TRBD2
CASSVISGNYNEQFF
TGTGCCAGCAGCGTAATAAGCGGGAATTACAATGAGCAGTTCTTC
>medium-sized|TRBJ1-1|TRBV12-3/TRBV12-4|-
CASSFGTVNTEAFF
TGTGCCAGCAGTTTCGGGACGGTGAACACTGAAGCTTTCTTT
>-|TRBJ2-3|TRBV20-1|TRBD2
CSAREDRAGATDTQYF
TGCAGTGCTAGAGAGGATCGAGCGGGAGCCACAGATACGCAGTATTTT
>medium-sized|TRBJ1-5|TRBV6-2/TRBV6-3|TRBD1
CASSLKLTGAVGPQHF
TGTGCCAGCAGTTTAAAACTAACAGGGGCCGTAGGGCCCCAGCATTTT
>few|TRBJ1-2|TRBV6-1|-
CASSGPRAQDYGYTF
TGTGCCAGCAGCGGCCCCAGGGCCCAAGACTATGGCTACACCTTC
>-|TRBJ2-3|TRBV6-4|TRBD2
CASSEISGSSTDTQYF
TGTGCCAGCAGCGAGATTAGCGGGTCTAGCACAGATACGCAGTATTTT
>-|TRBJ2-1|TRBV27|TRBD1
CASRPFGRDRGYNEQFF
TGTGCCAGCAGACCTTTTGGCCGGGACAGGGGATACAATGAGCAGTTCTTC
>-|TRBJ2-7|TRBV10-1|-
CASSGRQSDEQYF
TGCGCCAGCAGTGGTAGACAGAGCGACGAGCAGTACTTC
>-|TRBJ1-6|TRBV28|-
CASTLPRGPPHF
TGTGCCAGCACTTTACCTCGAGGACCCCCCCACTTT
>medium-sized|TRBJ2-1|TRBV6-2/TRBV6-3|TRBD2
CASGGTSEYNEQFF
TGTGCCAGCGGGGGGACTAGTGAATACAATGAGCAGTTCTTC
>-|TRBJ2-3|TRBV28|TRBD2
CASPPRGRGSDTQYF
TGTGCCAGCCCCCCGCGCGGGAGAGGGTCAGATACGCAGTATTTT
>-|TRBJ1-1|TRBV6-1|TRBD1
CASPGQLNTEAFF
TGTGCCAGCCCGGGACAGTTGAACACTGAAGCTTTCTTT
>medium-sized|TRBJ2-7|TRBV5-1|-
CASSGDTSYEQYF
TGCGCCAGCAGCGGCGACACCTCCTACGAGCAGTACTTC
>many|TRBJ2-3|TRBV5-6|TRBD1
CASSLGQGVTQYF
TGTGCCAGCAGCTTAGGACAGGGGGTAACGCAGTATTTT
>-|TRBJ2-5|TRBV5-1|-
CASSHGTRQETQYF
TGCGCCAGCAGCCACGGGACAAGACAAGAGACCCAGTACTTC
>-|TRBJ2-7|TRBV6-2/TRBV6-3|TRBD1
CASSDRVVYEQYF
TGTGCCAGCAGTGACAGGGTCGTTTACGAGCAGTACTTC
>many|TRBJ2-1|TRBV6-1|TRBD2
CASSERGLHDEQFF
TGTGCCAGCAGTGAAAGGGGACTACATGATGAGCAGTTCTTC
>many|TRBJ2-5|TRBV5-8|-
CASSLPTTGPRETQYF
TGTGCCAGCAGCTTGCCTACGACCGGGCCACGAGAGACCCAGTACTTC
>-|TRBJ2-1|TRBV20-1|TRBD2
CSAPSGGGGYNEQFF
TGCAGTGCTCCCAGCGGGGGAGGAGGATACAATGAGCAGTTCTTC
>medium-sized|TRBJ1-1|TRBV28|-
CASSQGTTEAFF
TGTGCCAGCAGTCAGGGAACCACTGAAGCTTTCTTT
>-|TRBJ1-6|TRBV4-1|-
CASSQDRTLPLHF
TGCGCCAGCAGCCAAGATCGAACTTTGCCCCTCCACTTT
>few|TRBJ2-1|TRBV20-1|-
CSASRGPNEQFF
TGCAGCGCGAGCCGAGGGCCGAATGAGCAGTTCTTC
>-|TRBJ2-7|TRBV27|-
CASGPWDSGGYERYF
TGTGCCAGCGGCCCCTGGGACTCTGGTGGCTACGAGCGGTACTTC
>many|TRBJ2-7|TRBV5-1|-
CASSRVEGVAYEQYF
TGCGCCAGCTCCCGCGTTGAGGGGGTGGCCTACGAGCAGTACTTC
>few|TRBJ2-1|TRBV10-2|TRBD2
CASRTGTTYNEQFF
TGCGCCAGCAGGACCGGGACTACATACAATGAGCAGTTCTTC
>many|TRBJ1-4|TRBV6-1|-
CASRDIYSPNEKLFF
TGTGCCAGCAGAGACATTTATAGTCCTAATGAAAAACTGTTTTTT
>-|TRBJ2-1|TRBV11-3|-
CASSLGTGVLNEQFF
TGTGCCAGCAGCTTGGGGACGGGGGTCCTCAATGAGCAGTTCTTC
>many|TRBJ1-1|TRBV29-1|-
CSVGELGTEAFF
TGCAGCGTTGGTGAGTTGGGCACTGAAGCTTTCTTT
>few|TRBJ2-3|TRBV6-4|TRBD2
CASSETSVSSTDTQYF
TGTGCCAGCAGCGAGACTAGCGTGTCTAGCACAGATACGCAGTATTTT
>-|TRBJ2-7|TRBV29-1|TRBD1
CSVQHPGTGEYEQYF
TGCAGCGTCCAACACCCCGGGACAGGGGAATACGAGCAGTACTTC
>-|TRBJ2-7|TRBV5-1|-
CASSLVDTGEQYF
TGCGCCAGCAGCTTGGTAGACACGGGCGAGCAGTACTTC
>few|TRBJ2-7|TRBV6-2/TRBV6-3|TRBD2
CASSLMTSGRTYEQYF
TGTGCCAGCAGTCTGATGACTAGCGGGAGGACCTACGAGCAGTACTTC
>many|TRBJ1-2|TRBV29-1|TRBD1
CSVDSTAGGDGYTF
TGCAGCGTTGATAGTACAGCAGGGGGCGATGGCTACACCTTC
>many|TRBJ2-1|TRBV4-1|TRBD2
CASSQEASGSFPSYNEQFF
TGCGCCAGCAGCCAAGAGGCTAGCGGGAGCTTCCCTTCCTACAATGAGCAGTTCTTC
>medium-sized|TRBJ2-1|TRBV28|-
CASSLGNNEQFF
TGTGCCAGCAGTTTAGGGAACAATGAGCAGTTCTTC
>medium-sized|TRBJ2-5|TRBV6-2/TRBV6-3|-
CASSYYGVKETQYF
TGTGCCAGCAGTTACTATGGGGTTAAAGAGACCCAGTACTTC
>many|TRBJ1-1|TRBV5-1|-
CASSLIGTAGGTEAFF
TGCGCCAGCAGCTTAATTGGGACGGCCGGAGGAACTGAAGCTTTCTTT
>-|TRBJ2-7|TRBV6-2/TRBV6-3|-
CASSYPPGGRHAYEQYF
TGTGCCAGCAGTTACCCCCCCGGTGGCAGGCACGCCTACGAGCAGTACTTC
>many|TRBJ1-1|TRBV29-1|-
CSVEEAEAFF
TGCAGCGTTGAAGAGGCAGAAGCTTTCTTT
>-|TRBJ1-1|TRBV11-2|TRBD1
CASSVQGARTEAFF
TGTGCCAGCAGCGTACAGGGGGCAAGGACTGAAGCTTTCTTT
>many|TRBJ1-5|TRBV6-5|-
CASSYSITGNQPQHF
TGTGCCAGCAGTTACTCGATTACAGGGAATCAGCCCCAGCATTTT